The 19 T cell receptor beta chains below all came from one sample that was sequenced in a study of T-cell memory formation after mild COVID-19. TCRdb passed the 5' RACE reads through MiXCR, listing each CDR3 protein once. This repertoire shows 550,000 to 600,000 distinct CDR3 sequences, 17% found once; its top ten account for roughly 7.7%. The sequenced material came from PBMCs or a T cell subset sorted from them (not recorded which). The receptors come from an adult woman who had mild COVID-19 (a few samples of this study predate the infection). Cell type and time point are not known.

The rearrangement links TRBV9 to TRBJ2-3; tentative D call: TRBD1 (6 bases). The CDR3 contains 14 residues. V was shortened by 2 bases and J by 4 bases, with 11 bases between the two germline ends. Germline V gene data show CDR1 as SGDLS and CDR2 as YYNGEE. CDR3 sequence reads: CASSVSQGSDTQYF. CDR3 in DNA: TGTGCCAGCAGCGTTTCCCAGGGGTCAGATACGCAGTATTTT. Looking up the rest from reference TRBV9 and TRBJ2-3 gives the full variable domain: DSGVTQTPKHLITATGQRVTLRCSPRSGDLSVYWYQQSLDQGLQFLIQYYNGEERAKGNILERFSAQQFPDLHSELNLSSLELGDSALYFCASSVSQGSDTQYFGPGTRLTVL.

The V gene is TRBV4-2, the J gene TRBJ1-2; D remains unclear. This CDR3 region has 17 residues. Trimming pared 4 bases from V and 3 bases from J, leaving 21 bases between. CDR1 is LGHNA and CDR2 is YNFKEQ in the germline V gene. CDR3 in amino acids: CASSLDLWGFGDYGYTF. In DNA form, the CDR3 reads TGTGCCAGCAGCCTAGATCTCTGGGGTTTCGGAGACTATGGCTACACCTTC.

This clonotype was detected many times. The rearrangement joins TRBV7-9 to TRBJ2-1; unclear D gene. Trimming left V 3 bases short and J 7 bases short, with 13 bases between. Germline V CDR1 and CDR2: SEHNR, FQNEAQ (reference sequence). The CDR3 spans 14 residues. The CDR3, as DNA: TGTGCCAGCAGCTTGGGCCAACCTGGAAATGAGCAGTTCTTC. This translates into CASSLGQPGNEQFF. The entire variable domain, with the rest obtained from reference TRBV7-9 and TRBJ2-1, is as follows: DTGVSQNPRHKITKRGQNVTFRCDPISEHNRLYWYRQTLGQGPEFLTYFQNEAQLEKSRLLSDRFSAERPKGSFSTLEIQRTEQGDSAMYLCASSLGQPGNEQFFGPGTRLTVL.

V gene TRBV29-1 combines with J gene TRBJ2-1; the match to TRBD2 covers 10 bases. V dropped 7 bases and J dropped 4; count of bases not matched to a gene: 16. Germline loops: CDR1 SQVTM, CDR2 ANQGSEA. The CDR3 spans 17 residues. This CDR3 is CSATGESSGGVYNEQFF. CDR3 nucleotide sequence: TGCAGCGCGACAGGGGAGTCTAGCGGGGGAGTTTACAATGAGCAGTTCTTC.

This clonotype appeared many times. The chain links TRBV3-1 to TRBJ1-2; D is possibly TRBD1 (6 bases). The CDR3 has 13 residues. CDR1 is LGHDT and CDR2 is YNNKEL in the germline V gene (reference sequence). The ends were cut back, 5 bases at V and 4 bases at J, with 11 bases in the middle. CDR3 sequence (DNA): TGTGCCAGCAGCACAGGGACGGTCTATGGCTACACCTTC. Translating gives CASSTGTVYGYTF.

This clonotype was seen a handful of times. The J gene is TRBJ1-5, the V gene TRBV4-2; 11 bases match TRBD1. V lost 3 bases and J lost 1; bases outside the gene matches: 8. Germline lookup yields CDR1 LGHNA and CDR2 YNFKEQ. CDR3 length: 18 amino acids. CDR3 sequence reads: CASSQYGQGANSNQPQHF. The CDR3 coding sequence is TGTGCCAGCAGCCAGTATGGACAGGGGGCGAACAGCAATCAGCCCCAGCATTTT.

This clonotype was detected only a few times. The rearrangement uses TRBV24-1 and TRBJ2-3; no clear D. From germline, CDR1 is KGHDR and CDR2 SFDVKD. The V end was cut by 4 bases, the J end by 1 base, with 11 bases between. The CDR3 runs to 15 residues. CDR3 loop: CATSDPNRGTDTQYF. The CDR3 nucleotides are TGTGCCACCAGTGACCCTAACCGAGGCACAGATACGCAGTATTTT.

V gene TRBV6-1 combines with J gene TRBJ1-2, with TRBD1 as a possible D gene (5 bases). This CDR3 region has 14 residues. V lost 4 bases and J lost 8, with 17 bases in between. Germline loops: CDR1 MNHNS, CDR2 SASEGT. CDR3 nucleotides: TGTGCCAGCAGTGTTGGGGGACCATCGGGAGGCTACACCTTC. This translates into CASSVGGPSGGYTF.

This clonotype has only a few counts. This rearrangement joins TRBV5-1 to TRBJ1-1; D is unclear. Trimming took off 4 bases at V and 4 bases at J, with 20 bases between the two ends. The CDR3 is made up of 16 amino acids. In germline, CDR1 is SGHRS, CDR2 YFSETQ. The CDR3 DNA sequence: TGCGCCAGCAGCCCACGCTGGACGGAGGGTCCCACTGAAGCTTTCTTT. The encoded protein is CASSPRWTEGPTEAFF.

The chain employs TRBV18 and TRBJ2-5, with TRBD2 identical over 9 bases. The ends lost 9 bases at V and 5 bases at J; junction bases unmatched: 19. This CDR3 contains 17 residues. The germline CDR1 and CDR2 sequences are KGHSH and LQKENI. This CDR3 is CASSPELAGLKYETQYF. CDR3 sequence (DNA): TGTGCCAGTTCCCCCGAGCTAGCGGGGCTGAAATACGAGACCCAGTACTTC.

In DNA form, the CDR3 reads TGTGCCAGCACCGCCGACAGGGCCATCTCTGGGGCCAACGTCCTGACTTTC. Residues: CASTADRAISGANVLTF. The V and J genes are TRBV6-6 and TRBJ2-6; 7 bases match TRBD1. The germline V gene has CDR1 MNHNY and CDR2 SVGAGI (reference sequence). CDR3 size: 17 residues. With V trimmed by 7 bases and J by 0 bases, 9 bases remained unmatched.

This clonotype has just a few counts. The rearrangement uses TRBV7-9 and TRBJ1-2; TRBD1 might be the D (6 bases). The CDR3 has 15 residues. Germline CDR1 and CDR2: SEHNR and FQNEAQ (reference sequence). Deletions cut 3 bases from V and 4 bases from J, with 15 bases between. Written as DNA, the CDR3 is TGTGCCAGCAGCTTTAGCGCAGGGGAAACCTATGGCTACACCTTC. Its protein is CASSFSAGETYGYTF.

The J gene is TRBJ1-2, the V gene TRBV12-3 or TRBV12-4; TRBD1 agrees at 9 bases. The junction had 13 bases not matched to a gene; V was cut back by 5 bases and J by 3 bases. The CDR3 is 17 amino acids. As DNA, the CDR3 is TGTGCCAGCAGTCCCTCCCCGGACAGGGGTCCCTACTATGGCTACACCTTC. This sequence encodes CASSPSPDRGPYYGYTF.

This rearrangement joins TRBV29-1 to TRBJ2-7; TRBD1 aligns across 8 bases. The J segment lost 5 bases and the V segment lost 8 bases, leaving 8 bases of the junction unmatched. The CDR3 has 12 residues. CDR1 is SQVTM, CDR2 ANQGSEA, per germline. The CDR3 is CSTGTGGHEQYF. The DNA for the CDR3 is TGCAGCACCGGCACAGGGGGACACGAGCAGTACTTC.

This clonotype has only a few counts. V gene TRBV28 combines with J gene TRBJ2-7; TRBD1 might be the D (6 bases). V was cut by 7 bases and J by 2 bases, with 18 bases left in between. Germline CDR1 is MDHEN and CDR2 is SYDVKM. CDR3 size: 15 residues. The CDR3 loop reads CASTQSPGHAYEQYF. The CDR3, as DNA: TGTGCCAGCACCCAAAGCCCGGGACACGCCTACGAGCAGTACTTC.

The rearrangement links TRBV4-2 to TRBJ2-5; D tentatively fits TRBD1 or TRBD2 (6 bases each). V was pared by 5 bases and J by 3 bases, with 13 bases between. Germline loops: CDR1 LGHNA, CDR2 YNFKEQ. This CDR3 is built from 14 residues. The CDR3 DNA follows: TGTGCCAGCAGCGGGCGGGACACCAAAGAGACCCAGTACTTC. It codes for CASSGRDTKETQYF.

This clonotype appeared a few times. This rearrangement joins TRBV20-1 to TRBJ2-3; unclear D gene. Germline assignment: CDR1 DFQATT and CDR2 SNEGSKA (reference sequence). V lost 5 bases and J lost 4, with 16 bases in between. The CDR3 consists of 14 residues. The CDR3 DNA reads TGCAGTGCTCAGATTTCCCCGATTTCAGATACGCAGTATTTT. It translates to CSAQISPISDTQYF.

The sample holds many counts of this clonotype. The gene calls are TRBV12-3 or TRBV12-4 and TRBJ2-1, with 7 bases lining up with TRBD2. V trimming: 3 bases; J trimming: 2 bases; junction bases outside the gene matches: 7. The length of the CDR3 is 16 residues. CDR3 DNA: TGTGCCAGCAGTTTGTTTAGCGGGTTTACCTACAATGAGCAGTTCTTC. Translation: CASSLFSGFTYNEQFF.

This clonotype turned up a few times. CDR3 coding DNA: TGCGCCAGCAGCCGGGACAGTGTGAATTCACCCCTCCACTTT. It translates to CASSRDSVNSPLHF. This chain connects TRBV5-1 to TRBJ1-6; 7 bases align to TRBD1. Germline-derived CDR1 and CDR2 are SGHRS and YFSETQ. There are 14 residues in the CDR3. With V trimmed by 4 bases and J by 7 bases, 5 bases remained unmatched.